One sample yielded the 11 T cell receptor beta chains listed below, sequenced in a study of T cells in Graves' hyperthyroidism and ophthalmopathy. Using RNA transcripts as the source, TCR beta CDR3 regions were amplified. Primed by the HTBI set, a first-round RT-PCR was run on the TCR CDR3. One entry per CDR3 protein results from TCRdb running MiXCR on the multiplex PCR reads. The repertoire holds about 640,000 distinct CDR3 sequences, with around 20% as singletons. Sequenced sample: blood. Receptors were obtained from a man younger than 45 with Graves' ophthalmopathy.

This clonotype was detected many times. V usage is TRBV27 and J usage is TRBJ2-5; D possibly corresponds to TRBD1 (6 bases). The CDR3 contains 15 residues. Trimming shortened V by 3 bases and J by 0 bases, and 11 bases separated the two germline ends. Germline assignment: CDR1 MNHEY and CDR2 SMNVEV (reference sequence). The chain's CDR3 is CASSFGGFNQETQYF. CDR3 DNA: TGTGCCAGCAGTTTTGGGGGCTTTAACCAAGAGACCCAGTACTTC.

The gene calls are TRBV13 and TRBJ1-1; TRBD1 aligns across 7 bases. The V segment lost 3 bases and the J segment 1 base; nucleotides outside the gene matches: 14. Per germline, CDR1 PRHDT and CDR2 FYEKMQ (reference sequence). The CDR3 is 18 amino acids. CDR3 sequence (DNA): TGTGCCAGCAGCTTGCCAGGGGGTGGGGAGGGGAAGAACACTGAAGCTTTCTTT. This codes for CASSLPGGGEGKNTEAFF.

In its sample, this clonotype was seen many times. This chain connects TRBV7-8 to TRBJ1-2; no reliable D call. Looked up from germline, CDR1 is SGHVS and CDR2 is FQNEAQ. V was shortened by 1 base and J by 0 bases, with 12 bases between the two germline ends. This CDR3 is built from 16 residues. The DNA for the CDR3 is TGTGCCAGCAGCTTAGGGATTGGGTTAGCTAACTATGGCTACACCTTC. It codes for CASSLGIGLANYGYTF.

The V call is TRBV11-2, the J call TRBJ1-6; D perhaps matches TRBD1 (5 bases). The germline CDR1 and CDR2 sequences are SGHAT and FQNNGV. V lost 5 bases, J lost 0 bases, and 14 bases lay in between. The CDR3 extends over 17 amino acids. CDR3 region: CASSNRDGSSYNSPLHF. The CDR3, as DNA: TGTGCCAGCAGCAACCGGGACGGTAGCTCCTATAATTCACCCCTCCACTTT.

This clonotype was picked up many times. The rearrangement links TRBV11-2 to TRBJ1-2; D is perhaps TRBD1 (5 bases). Germline-derived CDR1 and CDR2 are SGHAT and FQNNGV. The CDR3 totals 15 residues. Trimming pared 9 bases from V and 3 bases from J, leaving 20 bases between. The CDR3 DNA reads TGTGCCAGTTTGGGGGTTCTGGGACGGCACTATGGCTACACCTTC. This encodes CASLGVLGRHYGYTF.

The genes are TRBV7-2 and TRBJ2-4; 7 bases match TRBD2. The CDR3 has 14 residues. J was trimmed by 6 bases and V by 1 base; bases with no gene match: 3. In germline, CDR1 is SGHTA, CDR2 FQGNSA. CDR3 bases: TGTGCCAGCAGCTTAGGCGGGAGCGGAAACATTCAGTACTTC. The encoded protein is CASSLGGSGNIQYF.

This clonotype has only a few counts. The chain links TRBV7-9 to TRBJ2-1; 13 bases match TRBD2. Germline CDR1 and CDR2: SEHNR and FQNEAQ (reference sequence). J lost 5 bases, V lost 5 bases, and 6 bases had no gene match. The length of the CDR3 is 16 residues. CDR3 residues: CASSQSGLAGDNEQFF. In DNA, the CDR3 is TGTGCCAGCAGCCAAAGCGGACTAGCGGGAGACAATGAGCAGTTCTTC.

This clonotype was observed many times. The V gene is TRBV11-2, the J gene TRBJ1-1, with 8 bases identical to TRBD1. Germline trimming cut 7 bases from V and 10 bases from J; bases unmatched to any gene: 14. The V gene's germline CDR1 is SGHAT and CDR2 FQNNGV. There are 14 residues in the CDR3. The CDR3: CASTSLLIRGRAFF. The CDR3 DNA reads as TGTGCCAGCACGTCCCTACTCATCAGGGGGCGAGCTTTCTTT.

There are many counts of this clonotype. This chain links TRBV28 with TRBJ2-5, with a weak D call TRBD2 (6 bases). The V end was cut by 5 bases, the J end by 5 bases, with 12 bases between. Germline assignment: CDR1 MDHEN and CDR2 SYDVKM. The CDR3 spans 13 residues. The CDR3 DNA follows: TGTGCCAGCAGTGTACTAGCTGGGGAGACCCAGTACTTC. This sequence encodes CASSVLAGETQYF. Filled out from reference TRBV28 and TRBJ2-5, the complete variable domain reads DVKVTQSSRYLVKRTGEKVFLECVQDMDHENMFWYRQDPGLGLRLIYFSYDVKMKEKGDIPEGYSVSREKKERFSLILESASTNQTSMYLCASSVLAGETQYFGPGTRLLVL.

This clonotype was detected many times. This rearrangement joins TRBV7-2 to TRBJ2-1; TRBD1 matches at 9 bases. V dropped 3 bases and J dropped 9; count of bases not matched to a gene: 6. CDR1 and CDR2 (germline): SGHTA, FQGNSA. The length of the CDR3 is 14 residues. CDR3 protein: CASSFGTGRREQFF. Here the CDR3 DNA reads TGTGCCAGCAGCTTCGGGACAGGGAGGCGTGAGCAGTTCTTC.

This clonotype showed up just a few times. The chain carries TRBV6-2 or TRBV6-3 and TRBJ1-6; D might be TRBD1 (5 bases). The CDR3 loop spans 17 amino acids. CDR1 and CDR2 (germline): MNHEY, SVGEGT. Trimming cost V 1 base and J 7 bases, with 17 bases left between them. CDR3 DNA: TGTGCCAGCAGTTACTTGGGAGAATGGGGGTTGAATTCACCCCTCCACTTT. Translation gives CASSYLGEWGLNSPLHF.